This T cell receptor (beta chain) was sequenced for a study of tumor-infiltrating lymphocytes in primary liver carcinoma. From around 500 ng of total RNA, TCR beta-specific cDNA was reverse-transcribed using a constant-region primer. Three nested multiplex PCR rounds, a slightly modified ARM-PCR method, built the TCR beta libraries. Two initial PCR rounds of about 10 cycles each paired TRBV1-TRBV30 forward primers with a C-beta reverse primer. TCRdb re-analysed the multiplex PCR reads in MiXCR, keeping a single row per CDR3 protein. The sample lists about 180,000 distinct CDR3 sequences; 50% to 75% were seen once. Unsorted whole blood yielded the blood RNA, and germline DNA was also extracted. Patients had chronic HBV infection and were treatment-naive. V shed 0 bases, J shed 6 bases, and the junction held 4 bases outside the gene matches. CDR3 length equals 15 residues. The germline V gene has CDR1 WSHSY and CDR2 SAAADI.

The V gene is TRBV10-2, the J gene TRBJ1-4; 7 nucleotides match TRBD1. The material sequenced was peripheral blood. This clonotype originated in a man aged 35 to 55 with primary liver carcinoma and hepatitis B virus infection. The CDR3 reads CASSESKGAHEKLFF. CDR3 sequence (DNA): TGCGCCAGCAGTGAGTCGAAGGGGGCCCATGAAAAACTGTTTTTT.